One sample yielded the 15 T cell receptor beta chains listed below, sequenced in a study of blood T cell repertoires in COVID-19. This table comes from immunoSEQ multiplex PCR, and its TCRdb copy is limited to in-frame clones, with some not included. This table holds under 200,000 clones, roughly 80% found once. Sample: peripheral blood. Receptors originate from a man aged 65 to 85 with acute or convalescent COVID-19.

The chain joins TRBV7-9 to TRBJ1-6; 10 bases fit TRBD1. The V gene's germline CDR1 is SEHNR and CDR2 FQNEAQ (reference sequence). V lost 3 bases, J lost 9 bases, and 8 bases stayed unmatched. The CDR3 covers 16 residues. CDR3 in DNA: TGTGCCAGCAGCTTTTTTGGGGGACAGGGGATTTCACCCCTCCACTTT. It translates to CASSFFGGQGISPLHF.

This clone was recorded a few times. The chain couples TRBV5-1 to TRBJ1-2, with no clear D. CDR1 is SGHRS, CDR2 YFSETQ, per germline. The CDR3 extends over 15 amino acids. V was shortened by 4 bases and J by 1 base, with 14 bases between the two germline ends. In nucleotides, the CDR3 is TGCGCCAGCAGCGCAGACGCCGGGGATAACTATGGCTACACCTTC. It specifies CASSADAGDNYGYTF.

The sample holds one count of this clone. The chain employs TRBV18 and TRBJ2-3; D not resolved. V shed 6 bases and J shed 0 bases, with 7 bases lying between them. The CDR3 extends over 13 amino acids. Germline CDR1 is KGHSH and CDR2 is LQKENI. In DNA, the CDR3 is TGTGCCAGCTCGCAGGTTAGCACAGATACGCAGTATTTT. Translated: CASSQVSTDTQYF. The entire variable domain, with the rest obtained from reference TRBV18 and TRBJ2-3, is as follows: NAGVMQNPRHLVRRRGQEARLRCSPMKGHSHVYWYRQLPEEGLKFMVYLQKENIIDESGMPKERFSAEFPKEGPSILRIQQVVRGDSAAYFCASSQVSTDTQYFGPGTRLTVL.

This clone was seen only once. The chain recombines TRBV5-1 with TRBJ1-2; D call uncertain. V lost 2 bases, J lost 4 bases, and 9 bases lay in between. Germline V gene lookup returns CDR1 SGHRS and CDR2 YFSETQ. The CDR3 spans 13 residues. The CDR3 region is CASSFLAAYGYTF. CDR3 sequence (DNA): TGCGCCAGCAGCTTTCTGGCGGCCTATGGCTACACCTTC. The variable domain in full, completed from reference TRBV5-1 and TRBJ1-2, reads KAGVTQTPRYLIKTRGQQVTLSCSPISGHRSVSWYQQTPGQGLQFLFEYFSETQRNKGNFPGRFSGRQFSNSRSEMNVSTLELGDSALYLCASSFLAAYGYTFGSGTRLTVV.

In this sample, this clone turned up a few times. The chain carries TRBV11-3 and TRBJ2-7; 7 nucleotides align to TRBD2. Losses at the gene ends were 3 bases for V and 3 bases for J; bases not matched to a gene: 5. CDR1 and CDR2 from the germline V gene are SGHNT and YENEEA. The CDR3 is 14 residues long. The CDR3 DNA sequence: TGTGCCAGCAGCTTCAGAGCGGGACTCTACGAGCAGTACTTC. Protein sequence: CASSFRAGLYEQYF.

This chain uses TRBV10-1 with TRBJ1-1, with D perhaps TRBD1 (6 bases). CDR1 is WNHNN, CDR2 SYGVQD, per germline (reference sequence). Trimming cost V 3 bases and J 5 bases, with 10 bases left between them. CDR3 size: 13 residues. The CDR3 loop is CASSEQGMTEAFF. The CDR3 coding sequence is TGCGCCAGCAGTGAACAGGGAATGACTGAAGCTTTCTTT.

This clone has just a few counts. The chain is built from TRBV12-3 or TRBV12-4 and TRBJ2-1; a weak D match, TRBD1 (6 bases). The CDR3 runs 12 residues. V lost 5 bases and J 7 bases, leaving 9 bases between the germline ends. CDR3 sequence: CASSRQVNEQFF. The DNA of the CDR3 is TGTGCCAGCAGTCGACAGGTAAATGAGCAGTTCTTC.

The chain combines TRBV18 with TRBJ1-1, with 7 bases matching TRBD1. The CDR3 consists of 15 residues. CDR1 is KGHSH, CDR2 LQKENI, per germline. The J segment lost 3 bases and the V segment lost 2 bases, leaving 6 bases of the junction unmatched. The chain's CDR3 is CASSPMSRGDTEAFF. The CDR3 nucleotides read TGTGCCAGCTCACCAATGAGCAGGGGGGACACTGAAGCTTTCTTT.

A single count supports this clone. J is TRBJ2-1 and V is TRBV6-1; TRBD2 is a possible D gene (7 bases). Trimming shortened V by 2 bases and J by 5 bases, and 16 bases separated the two germline ends. Germline lookup yields CDR1 MNHNS and CDR2 SASEGT. The length of the CDR3 is 16 residues. The CDR3 protein is CASSEWGGLGNNEQFF. CDR3 in DNA: TGTGCCAGCAGTGAATGGGGGGGGCTCGGGAACAATGAGCAGTTCTTC.

This clone was observed a single time. V gene TRBV5-1 combines with J gene TRBJ2-7; 8 bases fit TRBD2. The CDR3 has 15 amino acids. V was pared by 3 bases and J by 7 bases, with 12 bases of the junction left unmatched. Looked up from germline, CDR1 is SGHRS and CDR2 is YFSETQ. CDR3 bases: TGCGCCAGCAGCTGGGCTAGCGGGCTATGGGGTGAGCAGTACTTC. Translated, it gives CASSWASGLWGEQYF. Full variable domain (missing parts from reference TRBV5-1 and TRBJ2-7): KAGVTQTPRYLIKTRGQQVTLSCSPISGHRSVSWYQQTPGQGLQFLFEYFSETQRNKGNFPGRFSGRQFSNSRSEMNVSTLELGDSALYLCASSWASGLWGEQYFGPGTRLTVT.

This clone was recorded once. J is TRBJ1-2 and V is TRBV19, with 10 bases aligning to TRBD1. This CDR3 spans 14 amino acids. Looked up from germline, CDR1 is LNHDA and CDR2 is SQIVND (reference sequence). J gave up 6 bases and V 4 bases, and 5 bases lay outside the gene matches. The CDR3 region is CASSNQGQGNGYTF. In nucleotides, the CDR3 is TGTGCCAGTAGTAACCAGGGACAGGGGAATGGCTACACCTTC.

In this sample, this clone turned up a few times. This chain joins TRBV7-3 and TRBJ1-5; D not certain. CDR3 length: 13 amino acids. Per germline, CDR1 SGHTA and CDR2 FQGTGA. With 5 bases removed from V and 0 bases from J, the gap between germline ends came to 5 bases. CDR3 residues: CASSRDSNQPQHF. The CDR3 DNA reads TGTGCCAGCAGCAGAGATAGCAATCAGCCCCAGCATTTT.

This clone was counted a few times. J is TRBJ1-4 and V is TRBV28, with 7 nucleotides matching TRBD1. The V gene end was trimmed by 3 bases and the J gene end by 8 bases; junction bases not matched to a gene: 6. Germline values: CDR1 MDHEN, CDR2 SYDVKM. This CDR3 is built from 14 residues. DNA of the CDR3: TGTGCCAGCAGTTTTGACAGGGTCGGGGAAAAACTGTTTTTT. Its translation is CASSFDRVGEKLFF.

This chain joins TRBV5-4 and TRBJ1-2; 9 bases line up with TRBD1. In germline, CDR1 is SGHNT, CDR2 YYREEE (reference sequence). The CDR3 length is 13 residues. V lost 4 bases and J lost 8; bases outside the gene matches: 6. The CDR3, as DNA: TGTGCCAGCAGCGTGGACAGGGGAGGCGGCTACACCTTC. It specifies CASSVDRGGGYTF.

The rearrangement links TRBV5-4 to TRBJ2-2; 9 positions match TRBD1. The CDR3 spans 17 residues. Per the germline V gene, CDR1 is SGHNT and CDR2 is YYREEE (reference sequence). Trimming at V came to 3 bases and at J to 5 bases, leaving 11 bases not matched to a gene. The CDR3 DNA reads TGTGCCAGCAGCTCCCACAGGGGGCAGTTCATAACCGGGGAGCTGTTTTTT. It specifies CASSSHRGQFITGELFF. Supplemented by reference TRBV5-4 and TRBJ2-2, the full variable domain reads ETGVTQSPTHLIKTRGQQVTLRCSSQSGHNTVSWYQQALGQGPQFIFQYYREEENGRGNFPPRFSGLQFPNYSSELNVNALELDDSALYLCASSSHRGQFITGELFFGEGSRLTVL.